Presented here are 4 T cell receptor beta chains from one specimen sequenced in a study of beta chain features in type 1 diabetes (dated by TCRdb to the late 2010s). Library preparation was by the immunoSEQ multiplex PCR assay. The entire isolated RNA was reverse transcribed using the High Capacity cDNA Reverse Transcription Kit, and thus expressed TCRB transcripts were sequenced. TCRdb carries this immuneACCESS record with in-frame sequences only. Its versions omit some clonotypes, under half of them owing to an unresolved V gene in the studies checked, with the rest unexplained. In all, the sample holds hundreds of thousands of clones, and over 11% of those were seen once. In total, the top ten clones hold roughly 0.033% of the sample. The sample taken for sequencing was naive CD4+ T cells from blood. Interpreted using the paper, the cell subset or site label stands for: true naive CD4+ T cells. Receptors originate from a man younger than 45 in good health.

This chain uses TRBV19 with TRBJ1-2, with 9 bases identical to TRBD1. Trimming took 10 bases from V and 3 from J; bases not matched to a gene: 6. CDR3 size: 13 residues. Germline V gene data show CDR1 as LNHDA and CDR2 as SQIVND (reference sequence). This chain's CDR3 is CATLDRGDYGYTF. CDR3 coding DNA: TGTGCCACCCTGGACAGGGGAGACTATGGCTACACCTTC.

DNA for the CDR3: TGTGCCAGCAGCTCGCCGGGGCTAGGGGCCAACGTCCTGACTTTC. Amino acids: CASSSPGLGANVLTF. V gene TRBV7-9 combines with J gene TRBJ2-6; D possibly uses TRBD1 or TRBD2 (5 bases each). V lost 4 bases and J 4 bases, leaving 11 bases between the germline ends. From germline, CDR1 is SEHNR and CDR2 FQNEAQ (reference sequence). The CDR3 contains 15 residues.

CDR3 coding DNA: TGCGCCAGCAGCCAAACACAGGGGGCCCTAGCCAAAAACATTCAGTACTTC. Translating gives CASSQTQGALAKNIQYF. The V call is TRBV4-3, the J call TRBJ2-4, with 9 bases that match TRBD1. Germline lookup yields CDR1 LGHNA and CDR2 YSLEER. Trimming took 2 bases from V and 0 from J; bases not matched to a gene: 5. The CDR3 runs 17 residues.

This clone was recorded a few times. CDR3 DNA: TGTGCCAGCAGCTTATTCAGTCAGCTAGCACTTTCCTACAATGAGCAGTTCTTC. Encoded protein: CASSLFSQLALSYNEQFF. The chain has TRBV7-2 and TRBJ2-1, with D tentatively TRBD2 (5 bases). The CDR3 runs to 18 residues. Trimming pared 2 bases from V and 1 base from J, leaving 18 bases between. Per the germline V gene, CDR1 is SGHTA and CDR2 is FQGNSA.